These T cell receptor beta chains were read from a single sample in a study of T-cell reconstitution after alpha-beta-depleted transplantation in children. TCRdb reprocessed the PCR reads with MiXCR, giving one entry per CDR3 protein. The table includes about 260,000 distinct CDR3 sequences, roughly 10% detected once. Sample: peripheral blood, taken 180 days after TCRalphabeta/CD19-depleted stem cell transplant. The receptors originated from a male patient aged 2 to 9 who had a stem cell transplant for chronic granulomatous disease, so the T cells may come from the graft donor. The CDR3 runs from the conserved cysteine through the conserved F or W. A D gene is named only where the DNA matches it firmly. Clone size appears in some rows only: once, few, many, or a class for an expanded clone.

size: many
V: TRBV20-1
J: TRBJ1-5
D: .
DNA: TGCAGTGCCCACCCAAGGGAAGGGGTCAATCAGCCCCAGCATTTT
CDR3: CSAHPREGVNQPQHF

size: many
V: TRBV9
J: TRBJ2-5
D: .
DNA: TGTGCCAGCAGCCGCCGGGATCCGGGTGGTGAGACCCAGTACTTC
CDR3: CASSRRDPGGETQYF

size: few
V: TRBV5-6
J: TRBJ2-2
D: TRBD1
DNA: TGTGCCAGCAGTCCCGGACAGGTCTTTAACACCGGGGAGCTGTTTTTT
CDR3: CASSPGQVFNTGELFF

size: many
V: TRBV13
J: TRBJ1-1
D: .
DNA: TGTGCCAGCAGCTTAATCAGTTCCAACACTGAAGCTTTCTTT
CDR3: CASSLISSNTEAFF

size: many
V: TRBV20-1
J: TRBJ2-1
D: TRBD2
DNA: TGCAGTGCTTTAAGGACTAGCGGGAGCTACAATGAGCAGTTCTTC
CDR3: CSALRTSGSYNEQFF

size: few
V: TRBV30
J: TRBJ2-5
D: TRBD1
DNA: TGTGCCTGGAGTGTGACAGGGGGGTTACGGACGAGTTACTTC
CDR3: CAWSVTGGLRTSYF

size: many
V: TRBV12-3/TRBV12-4
J: TRBJ1-5
D: TRBD1
DNA: TGTGCCAGCAGTTTATCAGGGGGCGCTGGCAATCAGCCCCAGCATTTT
CDR3: CASSLSGGAGNQPQHF

size: many
V: TRBV7-9
J: TRBJ2-1
D: .
DNA: TGTGCCAGCAGCTTAACGGGACTGGTTTACAATGAGCAGTTCTTC
CDR3: CASSLTGLVYNEQFF

size: many
V: TRBV30
J: TRBJ2-2
D: .
DNA: TGTGCCGGGACGGCAGGGTCCGGGGAGCTGTTTTTT
CDR3: CAGTAGSGELFF

size: many
V: TRBV7-2
J: TRBJ2-5
D: .
DNA: TGTGCCAGCCGTCAGAGGGACTCCCAAGAGACCCAGTACTTC
CDR3: CASRQRDSQETQYF

size: many
V: TRBV5-1
J: TRBJ2-5
D: .
DNA: TGCGCCAGCAGCTCCCCCCCAGGGAAGGGAGCAGAGACCCAGTACTTC
CDR3: CASSSPPGKGAETQYF

size: many
V: TRBV5-1
J: TRBJ2-1
D: .
DNA: TGCGCCAGCAGCTACTACCGGACGAGCTCCTACAATGAGCAGTTCTTC
CDR3: CASSYYRTSSYNEQFF

size: .
V: TRBV18
J: TRBJ2-2
D: TRBD2
DNA: TGTGCCAGCTCACCATTAGCGGGAGACCACACCGGGGAGCTGTTTTTT
CDR3: CASSPLAGDHTGELFF

size: many
V: TRBV7-6
J: TRBJ2-7
D: TRBD1
DNA: TGTGCCAGCAGCTTAGGGACAGGGTCGAGCTCCTACGAGCAGTACTTC
CDR3: CASSLGTGSSSYEQYF

size: many
V: TRBV4-3
J: TRBJ1-2
D: .
DNA: TGCGCCAGCAGCCAAGAACTCCCAGTAAACTATGGCTACACCTTC
CDR3: CASSQELPVNYGYTF

size: many
V: TRBV18
J: TRBJ1-5
D: .
DNA: TGTGCCAGCTCACCGACGATAAGGGGCGGCAATCAGCCCCAGCATTTT
CDR3: CASSPTIRGGNQPQHF

size: many
V: TRBV7-8
J: TRBJ2-7
D: TRBD1
DNA: TGTGCCAGCAGCCTACGAGGACAGGCCCCCGACGAGCAGTACTTC
CDR3: CASSLRGQAPDEQYF

size: many
V: TRBV20-1
J: TRBJ2-2
D: .
DNA: TGCAGTGCTAGAATAGCGAACACCGGGGAGCTGTTTTTT
CDR3: CSARIANTGELFF

size: many
V: TRBV7-8
J: TRBJ1-6
D: .
DNA: TGTGCCAGCAGCTTAAGGGGAACCAGCTCCTATAATTCACCCCTCCACTTT
CDR3: CASSLRGTSSYNSPLHF

size: many
V: TRBV29-1
J: TRBJ1-3
D: .
DNA: TGCAGCGTTGTTGGGCCCTCCTCTGGAAACACCATATATTTT
CDR3: CSVVGPSSGNTIYF

size: many
V: TRBV20-1
J: TRBJ2-5
D: .
DNA: TGCAGTGCCATAATCTTTTCCCAAGAGACCCAGTACTTC
CDR3: CSAIIFSQETQYF

size: many
V: TRBV5-4
J: TRBJ1-5
D: .
DNA: TGTGCCAGCAGCTGGGACGGGGACAATCAGCCCCAGCATTTT
CDR3: CASSWDGDNQPQHF

size: many
V: TRBV28
J: TRBJ2-7
D: TRBD1
DNA: TGTGCCAGCAGTTGGGGATGGGACAGGGATTTCCAGCAGTACTTC
CDR3: CASSWGWDRDFQQYF

size: many
V: TRBV13
J: TRBJ1-5
D: TRBD1
DNA: TGTGCCAGCAGCAGCCGACAGGGGGACCTATATCAGCCCCAGCATTTT
CDR3: CASSSRQGDLYQPQHF

size: many
V: TRBV12-3/TRBV12-4
J: TRBJ2-5
D: .
DNA: TGTGCCAGCAGTCTCCTAATAGAGACCCAGTACTTC
CDR3: CASSLLIETQYF

size: many
V: TRBV3-1
J: TRBJ1-1
D: .
DNA: TGTGCCAGCAGCCAAGTCGCGAACACTGAAGCTTTCTTT
CDR3: CASSQVANTEAFF

size: .
V: TRBV2
J: TRBJ2-7
D: .
DNA: TGTGCCAGCAGGATGACAGGGACTCGAGACGAGCAGTACTTC
CDR3: CASRMTGTRDEQYF

size: many
V: TRBV2
J: TRBJ2-1
D: .
DNA: TGTGCCAGCAGGGATTTTCTAGCGCCAGAGCAGTTCTTC
CDR3: CASRDFLAPEQFF

size: many
V: TRBV5-1
J: TRBJ2-6
D: TRBD2
DNA: TGCGCCAGCAGCTGGAGACTAGCGGGGGGTTCTGGGGCCAACGTCCTGACTTTC
CDR3: CASSWRLAGGSGANVLTF

size: many
V: TRBV7-8
J: TRBJ2-5
D: .
DNA: TGTGCCAGCAGCCCCCCAAAGGGAGTCGCAGGGGAGACCCAGTACTTC
CDR3: CASSPPKGVAGETQYF

size: few
V: TRBV30
J: TRBJ2-3
D: .
DNA: TGTGCCTGGAGTGTAAGATCGGGACGGGACTGGACAGATACGCAGTATTTT
CDR3: CAWSVRSGRDWTDTQYF

size: many
V: TRBV5-1
J: TRBJ2-7
D: .
DNA: TGCGCCAGCAGCCGTCCAGGACCGCCGGGAGTCGAGCAGTACTTC
CDR3: CASSRPGPPGVEQYF

size: many
V: TRBV12-3/TRBV12-4
J: TRBJ2-7
D: TRBD2
DNA: TGTGCCAGCAGTCCGCGAATAGCGGGCGCCTCCTACGAGCAGTACTTC
CDR3: CASSPRIAGASYEQYF

size: many
V: TRBV12-3/TRBV12-4
J: TRBJ2-5
D: .
DNA: TGTGCCAGCAGCCGACGGCGGGGACTCCAGTACTTC
CDR3: CASSRRRGLQYF

size: many
V: TRBV5-5
J: TRBJ1-2
D: .
DNA: TGTGCCAGCACCAGGGACGATGGTGGCTACACCTTC
CDR3: CASTRDDGGYTF

size: many
V: TRBV5-1
J: TRBJ2-7
D: .
DNA: TGCGCCAGCAGCTTCTATGCCTCCTACGAGCAGTACTTC
CDR3: CASSFYASYEQYF

size: .
V: TRBV7-7
J: TRBJ2-1
D: TRBD2
DNA: TGTGCCAGCAGCTTAGACAGCGGGGCTTACAATGAGCAGTTCTTC
CDR3: CASSLDSGAYNEQFF

size: many
V: TRBV29-1
J: TRBJ2-7
D: TRBD2
DNA: TGCAGCGTCCTACTAGCGGCCACCCCCTACGAGCAGTACTTC
CDR3: CSVLLAATPYEQYF

size: few
V: TRBV6-5
J: TRBJ2-7
D: TRBD1
DNA: TGTGCCAGCAGTTACCCCAAGGTTCGGGACAGCCAACCCTTCTCGAACTTC
CDR3: CASSYPKVRDSQPFSNF

size: many
V: TRBV20-1
J: TRBJ2-7
D: TRBD1
DNA: TGCAGTGCGACCGGACAGGGGGAGGCCGATTTCTACGAGCAGTACTTC
CDR3: CSATGQGEADFYEQYF

size: .
V: TRBV4-3
J: TRBJ2-3
D: .
DNA: TGCGCCAGCAGCCAGGGGGCAGCGGGGCGCACAGATACGCAGTATTTT
CDR3: CASSQGAAGRTDTQYF

size: many
V: TRBV4-3
J: TRBJ1-3
D: .
DNA: TGCGCCAGCAGCCAAGGTGTGGCCTTGCGTAACACCATATATTTT
CDR3: CASSQGVALRNTIYF

size: many
V: TRBV29-1
J: TRBJ1-2
D: TRBD1
DNA: TGCAGCGTTGTGGGACAGCGAGATGGCTACACCTTC
CDR3: CSVVGQRDGYTF

size: many
V: TRBV5-1
J: TRBJ2-1
D: .
DNA: TGCGCCAGCAGCTCCGAGGGACATGAGCAGTTCTTC
CDR3: CASSSEGHEQFF

size: many
V: TRBV20-1
J: TRBJ2-2
D: .
DNA: TGCAGTGCTAGTCCTAGTTGGAACACCGGGGAGCTGTTTTTT
CDR3: CSASPSWNTGELFF

size: .
V: TRBV4-3
J: TRBJ2-1
D: TRBD1
DNA: TGCGCCAGCAGCCAAGCCGGAGGGACAGGCTACAATGAGCAGTTCTTC
CDR3: CASSQAGGTGYNEQFF

size: many
V: TRBV3-1
J: TRBJ2-1
D: TRBD2
DNA: TGTGCCAGCAGCCAAGAGAGGGTTGGCGGGAGGTACAATGAGCAGTTCTTC
CDR3: CASSQERVGGRYNEQFF

size: many
V: TRBV20-1
J: TRBJ2-5
D: TRBD2
DNA: TGCAGTGCTAACGCGGGGGAAGAGACCCAGTACTTC
CDR3: CSANAGEETQYF